Listed here are 15 T cell receptor beta chains from one sample, sequenced in a study of beta chain features in type 1 diabetes. General study results and limits: Across all four CD4+ subsets, people with type 1 diabetes showed modestly shorter TCRB CDR3s.

For these TCRs, the target antigens are not known. The entirety of the isolated RNA underwent reverse transcription, so expressed TCRB transcripts were sequenced. Method: immunoSEQ multiplex PCR; TCRdb's copy keeps in-frame clones and lacks some. The table has 150,000 to 200,000 clones, roughly 60% seen once; the top ten hold about 0.091%. The sample taken for sequencing was naive CD4+ T cells from blood. These receptors came from a man aged 30 to 39 with type 1 diabetes.

This sequence joins TRBV5-5 and TRBJ2-5; tentatively, D is TRBD1 (6 bases). CDR3 length: 14 residues. V was shortened by 0 bases and J by 2 bases, with 8 bases between the two germline ends. The germline V gene encodes CDR1 SGHKS and CDR2 YYEKEE (reference sequence). The CDR3 here is CASSLVRGQETQYF. The CDR3 DNA is TGTGCCAGCAGCTTGGTCAGGGGTCAAGAGACCCAGTACTTC.

This chain joins TRBV10-3 and TRBJ1-4; D may be TRBD1 (5 bases). V was shortened by 3 bases and J by 3 bases, with 11 bases between the two germline ends. Germline CDR1 ENHRY, CDR2 SYGVKD. The CDR3 is 15 residues long. The CDR3 coding sequence is TGTGCCATCAGTGAAGGGGTTCTAGCTAATGAAAAACTGTTTTTT. Its translation is CAISEGVLANEKLFF.

This clone showed up just a few times. The gene calls are TRBV20-1 and TRBJ2-3; D remains unclear. The CDR3 length is 10 residues. The germline V and J ends were trimmed by 6 bases and 6 bases, with 7 bases remaining between them. Germline V gives CDR1 DFQATT, CDR2 SNEGSKA (reference sequence). The CDR3, as DNA: TGCAGTGCACCCATGGATACGCAGTATTTT. Its translation: CSAPMDTQYF.

The CDR3 DNA reads as TGTGCCAGCGAGGCCTTCCTCGAGAGGGGTGGTCTGGAGACCCAGTACTTC. Translation: CASEAFLERGGLETQYF. The V and J genes are TRBV28 and TRBJ2-5, with D perhaps matching TRBD1 or TRBD2 (5 bases each). Trimming left V 8 bases short and J 5 bases short, with 27 bases between. The length of the CDR3 is 17 residues. CDR1 and CDR2 from the germline V gene are MDHEN and SYDVKM.

The chain joins TRBV29-1 to TRBJ2-3; D perhaps matches TRBD1 (6 bases). The germline gives CDR1 SQVTM, CDR2 ANQGSEA. The ends were cut back, 5 bases at V and 0 bases at J, with 15 bases in the middle. This CDR3 has 15 residues. Here the CDR3 reads CSVLDSLVSTDTQYF. In DNA, the CDR3 is TGCAGCGTTCTGGACAGTCTGGTCAGCACAGATACGCAGTATTTT.

J is TRBJ1-6 and V is TRBV2; TRBD1 might be the D (5 bases). CDR1 and CDR2 (germline): SNHLY, FYNNEI. V lost 3 bases, J lost 7 bases, and 7 bases lay in between. The CDR3 sequence is 13 residues long. DNA of the CDR3: TGTGCCAGCAGTGAGCAGGGCAATTCACCCCTCCACTTT. Translated, it gives CASSEQGNSPLHF.

The V call is TRBV7-2, the J call TRBJ2-3; the D gene is possibly TRBD2 (5 bases). Trimming shortened V by 2 bases and J by 0 bases, and 15 bases separated the two germline ends. Germline values: CDR1 SGHTA, CDR2 FQGNSA. There are 17 residues in the CDR3. The CDR3 here is CASSLYARLSSTDTQYF. The DNA of the CDR3 is TGTGCCAGCAGCTTATATGCTCGACTATCTAGCACAGATACGCAGTATTTT.

V usage is TRBV6-5 and J usage is TRBJ1-6; D unclear. The V gene's germline CDR1 is MNHEY and CDR2 SVGAGI. The CDR3 spans 15 residues. With 5 bases removed from V and 7 bases from J, the gap between germline ends came to 15 bases. The CDR3 DNA reads as TGTGCCAGCAGTGGAACCCTGGAGAAGAATTCACCCCTCCACTTT. Its protein is CASSGTLEKNSPLHF.

This clone has just one count. The rearrangement uses TRBV7-2 and TRBJ1-1; D is undetermined. The germline gives CDR1 SGHTA, CDR2 FQGNSA. Trimming took 5 bases from V and 0 from J, leaving 13 bases between them. The CDR3 is 15 residues long. The chain's CDR3 is CASSQRRIMNTEAFF. The CDR3 DNA is TGTGCCAGCAGCCAGCGACGGATAATGAACACTGAAGCTTTCTTT. Drawing the rest from reference TRBV7-2 and TRBJ1-1, the complete variable domain is GAGVSQSPSNKVTEKGKDVELRCDPISGHTALYWYRQSLGQGLEFLIYFQGNSAPDKSGLPSDRFSAERTGGSVSTLTIQRTQQEDSAVYLCASSQRRIMNTEAFFGQGTRLTVV.

Points on this clone: The identical CDR3 is also encoded by other nucleotide sequences in the sample. The genes are TRBV30 and TRBJ2-3; D gene unclear. This CDR3 spans 14 amino acids. The V gene lost 2 bases and the J gene lost 0 bases, with 9 bases spanning the gap. Germline values: CDR1 GTSNPN, CDR2 SVGIG (reference sequence). The CDR3 DNA is TGTGCCTGGAGTTCCGGGCTGAGCACAGATACGCAGTATTTT. Translating gives CAWSSGLSTDTQYF.

This chain joins TRBV5-1 and TRBJ1-1; D perhaps matches TRBD1 (6 bases). Germline CDR1 SGHRS, CDR2 YFSETQ. Trimming left V 4 bases short and J 1 base short, with 11 bases between. This CDR3 is 14 amino acids long. CDR3 sequence reads: CASSETGTNTEAFF. CDR3 nucleotide sequence: TGCGCCAGCAGCGAGACAGGAACGAACACTGAAGCTTTCTTT.

The chain carries TRBV6-6 and TRBJ2-1; no firm D call. V was trimmed by 6 bases and J by 8 bases, leaving 11 bases between them. The CDR3 is 12 amino acids. The germline gives CDR1 MNHNY, CDR2 SVGAGI (reference sequence). This CDR3 is CASSPRGYEQFF. CDR3 nucleotides: TGTGCCAGCAGCCCGAGAGGCTATGAGCAGTTCTTC.

This chain joins TRBV11-3 and TRBJ2-3; 10 nucleotides match TRBD2. This CDR3 is 16 amino acids long. Germline V gene sequence: CDR1 SGHNT, CDR2 YENEEA. V lost 1 base, J lost 1 base, and 2 bases stayed unmatched. The CDR3 reads CASSLALAGGTDTQYF. In DNA form, the CDR3 reads TGTGCCAGCAGCTTAGCCCTAGCGGGGGGCACAGATACGCAGTATTTT.

V and J are TRBV7-9 and TRBJ2-2, with a possible D match to TRBD1 (5 bases). The V end lost 7 bases, the J end lost 2 bases, and 14 bases lay between the germline ends. The V gene's germline CDR1 is SEHNR and CDR2 FQNEAQ (reference sequence). The CDR3 has 15 residues. The CDR3 sequence: CASTLDNLNTGELFF. As DNA, the CDR3 is TGTGCCAGCACCCTGGACAACTTAAACACCGGGGAGCTGTTTTTT.

This rearrangement joins TRBV4-3 to TRBJ2-5; D is perhaps TRBD1 or TRBD2 (5 bases each). This CDR3 contains 14 residues. The V end was cut by 1 base, the J end by 4 bases, with 10 bases between. Germline values: CDR1 LGHNA, CDR2 YSLEER. DNA of the CDR3: TGCGCCAGCAGCCAAGCACCTGGGGGAGAGACCCAGTACTTC. Its translation: CASSQAPGGETQYF.